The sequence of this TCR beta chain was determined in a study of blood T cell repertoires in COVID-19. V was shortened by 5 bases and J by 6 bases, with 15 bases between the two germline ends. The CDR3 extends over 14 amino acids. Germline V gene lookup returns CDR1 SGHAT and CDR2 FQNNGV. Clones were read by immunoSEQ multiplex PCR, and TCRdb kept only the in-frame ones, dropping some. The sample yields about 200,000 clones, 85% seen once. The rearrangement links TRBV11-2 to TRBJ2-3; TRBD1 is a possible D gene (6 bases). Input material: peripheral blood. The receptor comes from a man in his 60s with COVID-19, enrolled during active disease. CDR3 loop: CASSINRESDTQYF. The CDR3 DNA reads TGTGCCAGCAGCATAAACAGGGAGTCGGATACGCAGTATTTT.